This TCR beta chain was captured in a study of T cells in Graves' hyperthyroidism and ophthalmopathy. General study results and limits: Ophthalmopathy got predicted by the model a median roughly 6.4 months before its onset.

Amplified regions were TCR beta CDR3 sequences from RNA transcripts. The TCR CDR3 was amplified in a first-round RT-PCR using the HTBI primer set. Using its own MiXCR run on the multiplex PCR reads, TCRdb lists one record per CDR3 protein. The repertoire holds hundreds of thousands of distinct CDR3 sequences, with approximately 24% as singletons. This clonotype appeared many times. Its target is not known. The CDR3 is made up of 13 amino acids. Between the trimmed V and J ends, which lost 0 bases and 3 bases, there was a span of 6 bases. The TCR was taken from a woman in her thirties with Graves' ophthalmopathy. The V gene is TRBV12-3 or TRBV12-4, the J gene TRBJ2-7; D is undetermined. Sequencing input: blood. This chain's CDR3 is CASSLAGIYEQYF. In DNA, the CDR3 is TGTGCCAGCAGTTTAGCAGGGATCTACGAGCAGTACTTC.